This TCR beta chain was obtained from a study of T cells in Graves' hyperthyroidism and ophthalmopathy. Study summary: Pretreatment peripheral blood was obtained at initial diagnosis.

This clonotype was counted ten times or more. Its antigen is as yet unknown. V lost 4 bases to trimming and J lost 2 bases; unmatched junction nucleotides: 4. Germline CDR1 and CDR2: SEHNR and FQNEAQ (reference sequence). This CDR3 comprises 14 residues. Study outcomes and limitations: Model predictions of ophthalmopathy came a median approximately 6.8 months before onset. Blood also contained most expanded thyroid clonotypes above 0.001.

Clinical symptoms, serum thyroxine, TRAb, thyroid ultrasound and orbital computed tomography informed diagnoses. The CDR3 regions of TCR beta were amplified from RNA transcripts. TCR CDR3 regions were first amplified by RT-PCR with HTBI primers. In TCRdb, the multiplex PCR reads were re-called with MiXCR into one record per CDR3 protein. The sample lists about 200,000 distinct CDR3 sequences; around a sixth were seen once. The chain carries TRBV7-9 and TRBJ2-7; 8 bases are shared with TRBD1. The TCR sequence derives from a woman aged 50 to 60 with Graves' hyperthyroidism. Sequenced material: blood. The CDR3 DNA is TGTGCCAGCAGCTCCGGACAGGGAGCCTACGAGCAGTACTTC. It yields the protein CASSSGQGAYEQYF. Using reference TRBV7-9 and TRBJ2-7 for the parts outside the CDR3, the full variable domain is DTGVSQNPRHKITKRGQNVTFRCDPISEHNRLYWYRQTLGQGPEFLTYFQNEAQLEKSRLLSDRFSAERPKGSFSTLEIQRTEQGDSAMYLCASSSGQGAYEQYFGPGTRLTVT.